Reported below is one T cell receptor (beta chain). The antigen remains unidentified. Vbeta (60) and Jbeta (13) primers were used in the PCR. The table came from immunoSEQ multiplex PCR; TCRdb's copy has only in-frame clones and leaves some out. The repertoire table contains about 41,000 clones. The data are from a study of cytomegalovirus exposure and HLA in healthy donors. Study information: As an earlier analysis found, around 190 million T cells yielded about 120 million unique TCR beta sequences.

Notes on the study in general: Analysis was carried out at a later point, and it linked a missense DCLRE1C variant to TCR beta V- and J-gene trimming. Confirmation was obtained in vitro that three CMV-associated chains are specific for CMV antigens. Among the sequence variants, a highly shared cluster was likely an artifact of sequencing.

The CDR3 covers 17 residues. From germline, CDR1 is LGHNA and CDR2 YNFKEQ. The V and J ends lost 0 bases and 2 bases respectively, with 15 bases between them. V and J are TRBV4-2 and TRBJ2-3, with TRBD2 as a possible D gene (5 bases). The TCR was taken from a man aged 30 to 45 in good health and CMV-seronegative. Sequencing was done on a sample of PBMCs. The CDR3 loop reads CASSQEEVQTNTDTQYF. The CDR3 DNA sequence: TGTGCCAGCAGCCAAGAGGAGGTACAGACAAACACAGATACGCAGTATTTT.